This is a list of T cell receptor beta chains from one sample in a study of control samples from healthy donors and cancer patients. Here immunoSEQ multiplex PCR was the method, and the copy in TCRdb shows in-frame clones only, minus some. The sample consists of some 170,000 clones, approximately 94% of them appearing once. Input material: PBMCs. Source of these receptors: a man in his fifties or sixties with colorectal cancer. The CDR3 runs from the conserved cysteine through the conserved F or W. D genes are given only for firm matches. Size values are once, few and many counts, or a class for expanded clones, and some rows have none.

clone size | J gene | V gene | D gene | CDR3 DNA | CDR3 protein
once | TRBJ1-2 | TRBV18 | TRBD1 | TGTGCCAGCTCACCAAACTACCGGGACAGCTATGGCTACACCTTC | CASSPNYRDSYGYTF
once | TRBJ2-2 | TRBV2 | TRBD2 | TGTGCCAGTAGCGGGGGGCTAAACACCGGGGAGCTGTTTTTT | CASSGGLNTGELFF
- | TRBJ2-5 | TRBV7-2 | - | TGTGCCAGCAGCGCCCGAGAGACCCAGTACTTC | CASSARETQYF
few | TRBJ2-7 | TRBV7-9 | - | TGTGCCAGCAGGGACCAGGAGGGGCTCGGCTCCTACGAGCAGTACTTC | CASRDQEGLGSYEQYF
- | TRBJ2-3 | TRBV4-3 | - | TGCGCCAGCAGCCAAGAAGGTCCGATTCGCGGCACAGATACGCAGTATTTT | CASSQEGPIRGTDTQYF
- | TRBJ2-1 | TRBV6-6 | - | TGTGCCAGCAGTTACTCGATGGGGAGCTCCTACAATGAGCAGTTCTTC | CASSYSMGSSYNEQFF
- | TRBJ1-1 | TRBV6-1 | - | TGTGCCAGCAGTGAGGGAACTCCGAACACTGAAGCTTTCTTT | CASSEGTPNTEAFF
- | TRBJ1-4 | TRBV19 | - | TGTGCCAGTTCCCACCGGGAAGAGAATGAAAAACTGTTTTTT | CASSHREENEKLFF
- | TRBJ1-2 | TRBV9 | TRBD1 | TGTGCCAGCAGCGTAGACCCCTCCGACAGGGCGGGCTATGGCTACACCTTC | CASSVDPSDRAGYGYTF
- | TRBJ2-7 | TRBV6-5 | TRBD1 | TGTGCCAGCAGCACCTACCGGGACAGGACCTACGAGCAGTACTTC | CASSTYRDRTYEQYF
- | TRBJ1-6 | TRBV30 | TRBD1 | TGTGCCCAAACGACAGGGGGATATAATTCACCCCTCCACTTT | CAQTTGGYNSPLHF
- | TRBJ2-3 | TRBV4-2 | - | TGTGCCAGCAGCCAAACCCGGACCGTCGGTAGCACAGATACGCAGTATTTT | CASSQTRTVGSTDTQYF
- | TRBJ2-1 | TRBV30 | TRBD1 | TGTGCCTGGAGTGTAAGCGGGACAGGGATAGAGCAGTTCTTC | CAWSVSGTGIEQFF
- | TRBJ1-4 | TRBV27 | TRBD1 | TGTGCCAGCAGTCCCCATCTCCGGGACAGGGATGAAAAACTGTTTTTT | CASSPHLRDRDEKLFF
- | TRBJ1-2 | TRBV2 | - | TGTGCCAGCAGTGCGGACAGCGTATATGGCTACACCTTC | CASSADSVYGYTF
- | TRBJ1-2 | TRBV20-1 | - | TGCAGTGCCTGGGAGTCCTATGGCTACACCTTC | CSAWESYGYTF
- | TRBJ1-1 | TRBV5-1 | TRBD1 | TGCGCCAGTTCGACAGGGGAATTCAGTGAAGCTTTCTTT | CASSTGEFSEAFF
- | TRBJ1-1 | TRBV3-1/TRBV3-2 | TRBD1 | TGTGCCAGCAGCCTAGGACAGGCGGGGACTGAAGCTTTCTTT | CASSLGQAGTEAFF
- | TRBJ1-2 | TRBV27 | - | TGTGCCAGCGCGCCAGCCCCAGGGAACTATGGCTACACCTTC | CASAPAPGNYGYTF
- | TRBJ1-2 | TRBV6-2/TRBV6-3 | - | TGTGCCAGCAGTTACGAGTGGACGCGGAATGGCTACACCTTC | CASSYEWTRNGYTF
- | TRBJ2-1 | TRBV19 | TRBD2 | TGTGCCAGTAGTATAGTCGGGACTAGCCCCTACAATGAGCAGTTCTTC | CASSIVGTSPYNEQFF
- | TRBJ1-2 | TRBV19 | - | TGTGCCAGTAAGAGTGGTAACTATGGCTACACCTTC | CASKSGNYGYTF
- | TRBJ1-6 | TRBV5-4 | TRBD1 | TGTGCCAGCAGAACTGCAGGGGGCAGATCACCCCTCCACTTT | CASRTAGGRSPLHF
- | TRBJ1-2 | TRBV5-1 | - | TGCGCCAGCAGCGCAGGGGCTAACTATGGCTACACCTTC | CASSAGANYGYTF
- | TRBJ1-6 | TRBV5-4 | - | TGTGCCAGCTTCCCCGCAGGCGGAAGTTCACCCCTCCACTTT | CASFPAGGSSPLHF
- | TRBJ1-1 | TRBV19 | - | TGTGCCAGTAGTTGGGGGAGGAACACTGAAGCTTTCTTT | CASSWGRNTEAFF
- | TRBJ2-7 | TRBV6-5 | TRBD1 | TGTGCCAGCAGTTACTCGAAACAGGGGCCTGCCGAGCAGTACTTC | CASSYSKQGPAEQYF
- | TRBJ1-5 | TRBV4-1 | - | TGCGCCAGCAGCCAAGATATCCGCCCTCGGGTGAGCAATCAGCCCCAGCATTTT | CASSQDIRPRVSNQPQHF
- | TRBJ1-2 | TRBV7-2 | TRBD1 | TGTGCCAGCAGCTTAGACAGGACAGGGGGCGGCTACACCTTC | CASSLDRTGGGYTF
- | TRBJ1-1 | TRBV5-5 | - | TGTGCCAGCAGCCGGGGTTTCATGAACACTGAAGCTTTCTTT | CASSRGFMNTEAFF
- | TRBJ1-6 | TRBV25-1 | TRBD1 | TGTGCCAGCAGACAGACAGGGGGCAAGGATTCACCCCTCCACTTT | CASRQTGGKDSPLHF
- | TRBJ2-3 | TRBV7-2 | - | TGTGCCAGCAGCCTTGGACCAGCCCCAGATACGCAGTATTTT | CASSLGPAPDTQYF
- | TRBJ2-5 | TRBV19 | - | TGTGCCAGTAGTATAGTTTTTGCGGGACACGGCGACCAAGAGACCCAGTACTTC | CASSIVFAGHGDQETQYF
- | TRBJ2-7 | TRBV30 | - | TGTGCCTGGAGTGTGAATGGGGGAGGCTACGAGCAGTACTTC | CAWSVNGGGYEQYF
- | TRBJ1-2 | TRBV7-9 | - | TGTGCCAGCAGTCCGGGGGCCAGTGGCTACACCTTC | CASSPGASGYTF
once | TRBJ1-2 | TRBV5-6 | - | TGTGCCAGCAGCTTTGGGGGCCTAGCTAATGGCTACACCTTC | CASSFGGLANGYTF
- | TRBJ1-1 | TRBV3-1/TRBV3-2 | - | TGTGCCAGCAGCCAAGAAGAGGGGAGGCCAGCTTTCTTT | CASSQEEGRPAFF
- | TRBJ2-5 | TRBV5-1 | - | TGCGCCAGCAGCTTCGGTGAGTGGAGCCCCCAAGAGACCCAGTACTTC | CASSFGEWSPQETQYF
- | TRBJ1-4 | TRBV7-9 | - | TGTGCCAGCAGCCCAGATCGGACCACTAATGAAAAACTGTTTTTT | CASSPDRTTNEKLFF
- | TRBJ1-4 | TRBV5-1 | - | TGCGCCAGCAGCTTGTCGCAGGGTGCTAATGAAAAACTGTTTTTT | CASSLSQGANEKLFF
- | TRBJ1-2 | TRBV29-1 | - | TGCAGCGTTGGGGAGACAGGAAGGGATGGCTACACCTTC | CSVGETGRDGYTF
- | TRBJ1-2 | TRBV9 | - | TGTGCCAGCAGTACCCAAGTGACAGAGGCCGCCAGCTTCTATGGCTACACCTTC | CASSTQVTEAASFYGYTF
- | TRBJ2-7 | TRBV10-1 | - | TGCGCCAGCAGCTCCATGTCGGGGGAAGCCTACGAGCAGTACTTC | CASSSMSGEAYEQYF
- | TRBJ1-6 | TRBV7-6 | - | TGTGCCAGCAGCTTAGCGCTGGGGGCGGAATCACCCCTCCACTTT | CASSLALGAESPLHF
- | TRBJ1-1 | TRBV4-1 | - | TGCGCCAGCAGCCAAGGGGCTGAAGCTTTCTTT | CASSQGAEAFF
- | TRBJ2-5 | TRBV19 | TRBD2 | TGTGCCAGTAGTATAGGCGCAGCGGGGCAAGAGACCCAGTACTTC | CASSIGAAGQETQYF
- | TRBJ2-2 | TRBV6-2/TRBV6-3 | TRBD2 | TGTGCCAGCAGTTACGCCAGGCCAGCGGGGGGTGCAGGGGAGCTGTTTTTT | CASSYARPAGGAGELFF
- | TRBJ1-1 | TRBV6-6 | - | TGTGCCAGTGCCATCGGGGAGGGTGAAGCTTTCTTT | CASAIGEGEAFF
- | TRBJ2-3 | TRBV21-1 | - | TGTGCCAGCAGCAAAGCGGCAGGGGGGGCAGATACGCAGTATTTT | CASSKAAGGADTQYF
- | TRBJ1-2 | TRBV6-1 | - | TGTGCCAGCAGTGAATCTTCCTATGGCTACACCTTC | CASSESSYGYTF
- | TRBJ1-1 | TRBV5-4 | - | TGTGCCAGCAGCTCAACCACAGGGAACACTGAAGCTTTCTTT | CASSSTTGNTEAFF
- | TRBJ1-1 | TRBV6-6 | TRBD1 | TGTGCCAGCAGTCGTTCCGACAGGGGTTTTATGAACACTGAAGCTTTCTTT | CASSRSDRGFMNTEAFF
- | TRBJ2-2 | TRBV28 | TRBD1 | TGTGCCAGCAGTCCGCTAGGGACAGGACACACCGGGGAGCTGTTTTTT | CASSPLGTGHTGELFF
- | TRBJ2-2 | TRBV2 | - | TGTGCCAGCTTACTCTTCCAGAGCACCGGGGAGCTGTTTTTT | CASLLFQSTGELFF
once | TRBJ2-5 | TRBV4-1 | TRBD2 | TGCGCCAGCAGCCAAGAGCAGCGGGGGGGCCCTGAGACCCAGTACTTC | CASSQEQRGGPETQYF